In this sample, the clone carrying this T cell receptor (beta chain) turned up many times. Its antigen is not identified. Authors of the study amplified TCR beta CDR3 regions from RNA transcripts. The TCR CDR3 was amplified in a first-round RT-PCR using the HTBI primer set. TCRdb re-analysed the multiplex PCR reads in MiXCR, keeping a single row per CDR3 protein. The profile shows 200,000 to 250,000 distinct CDR3 sequences, 17% of them singletons. Germline V gene lookup returns CDR1 SGHTA and CDR2 FQGNSA. Unmatched junction bases numbered 14, after V lost 3 bases and J lost 2 bases. The CDR3 totals 18 residues. The data belong to a study of T cells in Graves' hyperthyroidism and ophthalmopathy. Study observations and caveats: Most clonotypes expanded in thyroid above 0.001 were likewise present in blood.

The receptor was derived from a man aged 50 to 60 with Graves' hyperthyroidism. The genes are TRBV7-2 and TRBJ2-3; 7 bases are shared with TRBD2. The source material was blood. The CDR3 nucleotides read TGTGCCAGCAGCTTGCGTCCTCTGTGGGGACTAAACACAGATACGCAGTATTTT. It encodes CASSLRPLWGLNTDTQYF.